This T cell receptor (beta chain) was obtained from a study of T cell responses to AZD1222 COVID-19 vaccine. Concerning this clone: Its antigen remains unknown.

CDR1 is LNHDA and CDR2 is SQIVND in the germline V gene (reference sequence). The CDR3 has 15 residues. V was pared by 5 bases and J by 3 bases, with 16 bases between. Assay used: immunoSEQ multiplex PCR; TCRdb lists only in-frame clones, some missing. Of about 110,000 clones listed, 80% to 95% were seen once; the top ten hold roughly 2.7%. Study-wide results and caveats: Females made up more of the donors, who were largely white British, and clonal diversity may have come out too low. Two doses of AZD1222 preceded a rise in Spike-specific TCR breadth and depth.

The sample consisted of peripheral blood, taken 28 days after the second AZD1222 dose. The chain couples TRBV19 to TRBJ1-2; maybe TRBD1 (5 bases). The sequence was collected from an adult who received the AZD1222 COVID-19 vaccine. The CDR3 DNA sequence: TGTGCCAGTAGTCAAAACCCCCGGGGGGACTATGGCTACACCTTC. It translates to CASSQNPRGDYGYTF.